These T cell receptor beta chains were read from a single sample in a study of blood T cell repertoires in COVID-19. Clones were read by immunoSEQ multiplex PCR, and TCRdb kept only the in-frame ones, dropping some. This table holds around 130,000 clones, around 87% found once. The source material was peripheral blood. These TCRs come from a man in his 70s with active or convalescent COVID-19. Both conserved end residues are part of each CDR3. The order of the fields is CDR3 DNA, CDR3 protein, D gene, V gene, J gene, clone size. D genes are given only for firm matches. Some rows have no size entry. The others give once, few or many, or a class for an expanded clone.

cdr3_nt: TGTGCCAGCAGTTACTCGACAGGGGATAATGAAAAACTGTTTTTT; cdr3_aa: CASSYSTGDNEKLFF; d_call: TRBD1; v_call: TRBV6-5; j_call: TRBJ1-4; clone_size: NA
cdr3_nt: TGTGCCACCAGTGATTTAACGGGGGGCGGTTATGATGAGCAGTTCTTC; cdr3_aa: CATSDLTGGGYDEQFF; d_call: NA; v_call: TRBV24-1; j_call: TRBJ2-1; clone_size: NA
cdr3_nt: TGTGCCAGCAGCCTCGGCGGGACTAGCGGCTACAATGAGCAGTTCTTC; cdr3_aa: CASSLGGTSGYNEQFF; d_call: TRBD2; v_call: TRBV4-2; j_call: TRBJ2-1; clone_size: NA
cdr3_nt: TGTGCCAGCAGGAACAGGGAGCGAGAGACCCAGTACTTC; cdr3_aa: CASRNRERETQYF; d_call: NA; v_call: TRBV6-6; j_call: TRBJ2-5; clone_size: NA
cdr3_nt: TGTGCCAGCAGTGACGGAAGAGGGACTAACTATGGCTACACCTTC; cdr3_aa: CASSDGRGTNYGYTF; d_call: NA; v_call: TRBV6-4; j_call: TRBJ1-2; clone_size: NA
cdr3_nt: TGTGCCAGTAGTGGGGGACAAAATAGCAATCAGCCCCAGCATTTT; cdr3_aa: CASSGGQNSNQPQHF; d_call: NA; v_call: TRBV19; j_call: TRBJ1-5; clone_size: NA
cdr3_nt: TGTGCCAGCAGCCGTCGGACAGGGGTGCAAGAGACCCAGTACTTC; cdr3_aa: CASSRRTGVQETQYF; d_call: TRBD1; v_call: TRBV6-5; j_call: TRBJ2-5; clone_size: NA
cdr3_nt: TGTGCCAGCAGACCTACCGGGACAGACCGTTCCGGCACTGAAGCTTTCTTT; cdr3_aa: CASRPTGTDRSGTEAFF; d_call: TRBD1; v_call: TRBV27; j_call: TRBJ1-1; clone_size: NA
cdr3_nt: TGCGCCAGCAGCTCCCTAGGGAGTGACGGGGAGCTGTTTTTT; cdr3_aa: CASSSLGSDGELFF; d_call: NA; v_call: TRBV5-1; j_call: TRBJ2-2; clone_size: NA
cdr3_nt: TGTGCCAGCAGCTTAACTGGCGGGAGCTACAATGAGCAGTTCTTC; cdr3_aa: CASSLTGGSYNEQFF; d_call: TRBD2; v_call: TRBV7-8; j_call: TRBJ2-1; clone_size: NA
cdr3_nt: TGCGCCAGCAGTGAGTTTCGGACTAGCGGCTACGAGCAGTACTTC; cdr3_aa: CASSEFRTSGYEQYF; d_call: TRBD2; v_call: TRBV10-2; j_call: TRBJ2-7; clone_size: NA
cdr3_nt: TGTGCCACCAGCAGAGGGGGGGTTGGGGAGTCGGCTGAAGCTTTCTTT; cdr3_aa: CATSRGGVGESAEAFF; d_call: NA; v_call: TRBV15; j_call: TRBJ1-1; clone_size: NA
cdr3_nt: TGCGCCAGCTCTCGGACAGGGTCGATGAACACTGAAGCTTTCTTT; cdr3_aa: CASSRTGSMNTEAFF; d_call: TRBD1; v_call: TRBV5-1; j_call: TRBJ1-1; clone_size: NA
cdr3_nt: TGTGCCAGCATGGGAGGGGCGCTTAAGGCCCTCCACTTT; cdr3_aa: CASMGGALKALHF; d_call: NA; v_call: TRBV27; j_call: TRBJ1-6; clone_size: NA
cdr3_nt: TGTGCCAGCAGTACCTTCGGAGGGACAGTAAACTACGAGCAGTACTTC; cdr3_aa: CASSTFGGTVNYEQYF; d_call: NA; v_call: TRBV28; j_call: TRBJ2-7; clone_size: NA
cdr3_nt: TGTGCCAGCATTACTTTCTCCTACGAGCAGTACTTC; cdr3_aa: CASITFSYEQYF; d_call: NA; v_call: TRBV9; j_call: TRBJ2-7; clone_size: NA
cdr3_nt: TGTGCCAGCAGTTTATCTGGGGGGCTAGCGGGATATGAGCAGTTCTTC; cdr3_aa: CASSLSGGLAGYEQFF; d_call: TRBD2; v_call: TRBV27; j_call: TRBJ2-1; clone_size: NA
cdr3_nt: TGCAGCGTTGCCTTGACAGGAGAGACGAATGAGCAGTTCTTC; cdr3_aa: CSVALTGETNEQFF; d_call: NA; v_call: TRBV29-1; j_call: TRBJ2-1; clone_size: NA
cdr3_nt: TGTGCCAGCAGCTTGGATTACTCTGGAAACACCATATATTTT; cdr3_aa: CASSLDYSGNTIYF; d_call: NA; v_call: TRBV5-5; j_call: TRBJ1-3; clone_size: NA
cdr3_nt: TGTGCCAGCAGTCTCGGGACAGGGGCCCTGGGCACTGAAGCTTTCTTT; cdr3_aa: CASSLGTGALGTEAFF; d_call: TRBD1; v_call: TRBV28; j_call: TRBJ1-1; clone_size: once
cdr3_nt: TGTGCCAGCAGCTTAGGAGGGGGCGAGGCCGGGGAGCTGTTTTTT; cdr3_aa: CASSLGGGEAGELFF; d_call: TRBD1; v_call: TRBV7-9; j_call: TRBJ2-2; clone_size: NA
cdr3_nt: TGTGCCAGCATGATGGAGGGCACCGGGGAGCTGTTTTTT; cdr3_aa: CASMMEGTGELFF; d_call: NA; v_call: TRBV6-5; j_call: TRBJ2-2; clone_size: NA